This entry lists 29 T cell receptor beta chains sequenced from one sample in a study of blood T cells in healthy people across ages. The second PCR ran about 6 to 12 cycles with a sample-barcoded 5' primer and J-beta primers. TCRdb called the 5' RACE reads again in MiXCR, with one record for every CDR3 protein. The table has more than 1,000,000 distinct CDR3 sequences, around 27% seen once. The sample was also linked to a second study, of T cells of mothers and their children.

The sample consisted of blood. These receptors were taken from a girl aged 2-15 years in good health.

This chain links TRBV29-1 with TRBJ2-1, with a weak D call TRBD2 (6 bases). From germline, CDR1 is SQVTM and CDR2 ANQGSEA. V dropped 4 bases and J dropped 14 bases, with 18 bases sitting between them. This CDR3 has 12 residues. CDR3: CSVVEGPSMEFF. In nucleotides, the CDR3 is TGCAGCGTTGTGGAGGGGCCGAGTATGGAGTTCTTC.

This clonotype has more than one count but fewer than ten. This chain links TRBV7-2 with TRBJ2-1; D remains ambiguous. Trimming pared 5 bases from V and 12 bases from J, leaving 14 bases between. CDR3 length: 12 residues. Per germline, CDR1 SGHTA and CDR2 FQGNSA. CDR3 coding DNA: TGTGCCAGCAGCCCCTCGTCTAACGCGCAGTTCTTC. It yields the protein CASSPSSNAQFF.

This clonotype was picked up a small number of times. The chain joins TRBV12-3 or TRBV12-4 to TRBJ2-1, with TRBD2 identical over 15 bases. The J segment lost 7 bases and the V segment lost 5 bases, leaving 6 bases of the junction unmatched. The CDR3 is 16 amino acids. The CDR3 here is CASSPWTSGGVNEQFF. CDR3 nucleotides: TGTGCCAGCAGTCCCTGGACTAGCGGGGGGGTAAATGAGCAGTTCTTC.

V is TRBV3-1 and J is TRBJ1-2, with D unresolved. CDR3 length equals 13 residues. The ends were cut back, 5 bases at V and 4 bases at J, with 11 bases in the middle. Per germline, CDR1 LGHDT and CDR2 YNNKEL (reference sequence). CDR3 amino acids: CASSSGRVYGYTF. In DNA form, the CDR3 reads TGTGCCAGCAGCTCGGGGAGAGTCTATGGCTACACCTTC.

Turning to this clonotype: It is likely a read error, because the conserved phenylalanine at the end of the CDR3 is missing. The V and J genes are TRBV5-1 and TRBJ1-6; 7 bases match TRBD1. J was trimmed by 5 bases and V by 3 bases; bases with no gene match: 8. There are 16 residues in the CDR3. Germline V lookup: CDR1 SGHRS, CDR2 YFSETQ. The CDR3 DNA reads TGCGCCAGCAGCTCCCGACAGGGTGGGAATAATTCACCCCTCCACTCT. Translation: CASSSRQGGNNSPLHS.

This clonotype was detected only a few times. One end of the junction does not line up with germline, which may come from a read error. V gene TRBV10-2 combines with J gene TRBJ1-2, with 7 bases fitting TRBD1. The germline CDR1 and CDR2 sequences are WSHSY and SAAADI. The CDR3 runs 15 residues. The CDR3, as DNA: TGCGCCAGCAGTGAGACCAACAGGGGTTTTGTTGTAGAGGCCTTC. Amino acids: CASSETNRGFVVEAF.

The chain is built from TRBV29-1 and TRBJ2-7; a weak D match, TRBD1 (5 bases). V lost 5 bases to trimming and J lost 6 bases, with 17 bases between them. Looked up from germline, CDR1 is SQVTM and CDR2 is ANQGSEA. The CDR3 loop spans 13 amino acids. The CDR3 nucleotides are TGCAGCGTTCAGGGTCTGATGCAAGGCGAGCAGTACTTC. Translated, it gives CSVQGLMQGEQYF.

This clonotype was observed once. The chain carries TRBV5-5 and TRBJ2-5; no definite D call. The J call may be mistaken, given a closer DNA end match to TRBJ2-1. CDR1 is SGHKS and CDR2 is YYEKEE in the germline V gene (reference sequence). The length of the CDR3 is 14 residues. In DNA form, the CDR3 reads TGTGCCAGCAGCTTCGTCAGGTCATACAATGAGCAGTTCTTC. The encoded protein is CASSFVRSYNEQFF.

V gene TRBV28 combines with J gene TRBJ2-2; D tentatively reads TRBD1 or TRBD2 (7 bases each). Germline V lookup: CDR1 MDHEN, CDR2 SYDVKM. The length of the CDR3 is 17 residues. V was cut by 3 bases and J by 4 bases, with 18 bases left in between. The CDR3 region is CASSFSSGGRGTGELFF. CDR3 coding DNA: TGTGCCAGCAGTTTCTCCTCAGGGGGGAGGGGCACCGGGGAGCTGTTTTTT.

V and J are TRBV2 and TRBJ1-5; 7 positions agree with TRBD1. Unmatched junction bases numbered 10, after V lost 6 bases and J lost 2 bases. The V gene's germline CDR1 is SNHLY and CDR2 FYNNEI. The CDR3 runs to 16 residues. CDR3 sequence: CASRGRGTEGNQPQHF. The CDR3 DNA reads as TGTGCCAGCAGGGGCCGCGGGACAGAAGGCAATCAGCCCCAGCATTTT.

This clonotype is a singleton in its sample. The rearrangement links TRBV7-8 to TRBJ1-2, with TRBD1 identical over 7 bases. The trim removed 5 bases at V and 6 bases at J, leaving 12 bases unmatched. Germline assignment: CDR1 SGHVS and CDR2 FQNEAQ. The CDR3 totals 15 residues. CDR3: CASSQTGDGLNGYTF. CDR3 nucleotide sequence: TGTGCCAGCAGCCAAACAGGGGATGGACTAAATGGCTACACCTTC.

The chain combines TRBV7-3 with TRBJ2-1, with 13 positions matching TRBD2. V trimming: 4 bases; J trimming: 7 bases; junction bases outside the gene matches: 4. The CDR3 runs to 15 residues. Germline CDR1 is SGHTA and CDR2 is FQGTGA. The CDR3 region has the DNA TGTGCCAGCAGCTCCGGACTAGCGGGAGCTAATGAGCAGTTCTTC. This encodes CASSSGLAGANEQFF.

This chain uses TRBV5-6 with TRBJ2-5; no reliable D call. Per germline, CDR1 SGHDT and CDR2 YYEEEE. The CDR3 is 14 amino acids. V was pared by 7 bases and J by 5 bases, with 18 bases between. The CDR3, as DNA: TGTGCCAGCGCCAGCTTCGGCACCGGGGAGACCCAGTACTTC. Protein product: CASASFGTGETQYF.

The CDR3 bases are TGTGCCACGAGAAATAGCAATCAGCCCCAGCATTTT. This codes for CATRNSNQPQHF. The chain uses TRBV6-6 and TRBJ1-5; D is unresolved. The germline CDR1 and CDR2 sequences are MNHNY and SVGAGI (reference sequence). Between the trimmed V and J ends, which lost 10 bases and 0 bases, there was a span of 7 bases. This CDR3 region has 12 residues.

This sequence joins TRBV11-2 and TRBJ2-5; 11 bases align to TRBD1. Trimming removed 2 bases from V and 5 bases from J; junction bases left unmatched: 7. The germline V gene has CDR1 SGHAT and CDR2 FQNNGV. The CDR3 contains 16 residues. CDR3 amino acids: CASSLLFGQGAETQYF. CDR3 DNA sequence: TGTGCCAGCAGCTTACTTTTTGGACAGGGGGCTGAGACCCAGTACTTC.

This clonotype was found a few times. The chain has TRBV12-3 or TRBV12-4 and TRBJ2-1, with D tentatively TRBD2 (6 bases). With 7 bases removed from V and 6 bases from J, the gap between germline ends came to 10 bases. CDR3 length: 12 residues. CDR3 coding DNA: TGTGCCAGCACTCCCGGGAGCAATGAGCAGTTCTTC. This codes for CASTPGSNEQFF.

Here the CDR3 reads CASSHRDRGHNEQFF. CDR3 sequence (DNA): TGTGCCAGCAGCCACCGGGACAGGGGGCACAATGAGCAGTTCTTC. The chain employs TRBV2 and TRBJ2-1; 12 nucleotides agree with TRBD1. V lost 6 bases to trimming and J lost 5 bases; unmatched junction nucleotides: 5. Germline V lookup: CDR1 SNHLY, CDR2 FYNNEI. This CDR3 contains 15 residues.

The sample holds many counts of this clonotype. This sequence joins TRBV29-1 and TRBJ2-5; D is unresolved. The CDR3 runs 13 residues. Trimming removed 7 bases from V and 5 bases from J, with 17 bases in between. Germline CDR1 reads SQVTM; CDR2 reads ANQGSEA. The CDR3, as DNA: TGCAGCGCTGAGGACGGTTTTCGGGAGACCCAGTACTTC. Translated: CSAEDGFRETQYF.

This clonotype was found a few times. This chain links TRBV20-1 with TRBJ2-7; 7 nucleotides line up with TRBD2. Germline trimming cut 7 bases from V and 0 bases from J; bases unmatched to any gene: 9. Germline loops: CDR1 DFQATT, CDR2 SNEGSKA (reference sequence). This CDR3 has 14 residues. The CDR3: CSELTSVGSYEQYF. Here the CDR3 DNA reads TGCAGTGAACTAACTAGCGTTGGCTCCTACGAGCAGTACTTC.

Written as DNA, the CDR3 is TGTGCCAGCAGTCCGGGTGGGGGCGCTTCCCAAGAGACCCAGTACTTC. Its translation is CASSPGGGASQETQYF. The genes are TRBV12-3 or TRBV12-4 and TRBJ2-5; a possible D gene is TRBD1 (6 bases). This CDR3 is built from 16 residues. V shed 5 bases and J shed 1 base, with 17 bases lying between them.

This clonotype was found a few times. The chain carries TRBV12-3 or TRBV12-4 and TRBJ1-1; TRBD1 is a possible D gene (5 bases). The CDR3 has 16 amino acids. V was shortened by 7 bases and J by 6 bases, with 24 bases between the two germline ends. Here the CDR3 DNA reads TGTGCCAGCATCCCTCTTGAAGGGACTGGGCACTCTGAAGCTTTCTTT. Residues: CASIPLEGTGHSEAFF.

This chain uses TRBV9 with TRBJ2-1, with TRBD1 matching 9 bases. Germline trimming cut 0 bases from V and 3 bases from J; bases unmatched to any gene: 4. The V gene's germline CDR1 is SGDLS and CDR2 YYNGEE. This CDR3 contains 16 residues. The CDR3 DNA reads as TGTGCCAGCAGCGTAGAACAGGGGGCCGACTACAATGAGCAGTTCTTC. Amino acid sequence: CASSVEQGADYNEQFF.

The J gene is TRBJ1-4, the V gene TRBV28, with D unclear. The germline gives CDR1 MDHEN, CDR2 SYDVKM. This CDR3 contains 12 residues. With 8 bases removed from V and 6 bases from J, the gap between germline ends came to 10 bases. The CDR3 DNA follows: TGTGCCAGCGTATCCGCGGATGAAAAACTGTTTTTT. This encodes CASVSADEKLFF.

The CDR3 nucleotides are TGTGCCAGCACCATCACAGGGGGCTATGGCTACACCTTC. It encodes CASTITGGYGYTF. The chain joins TRBV14 to TRBJ1-2, with 8 positions matching TRBD1. This CDR3 spans 13 amino acids. V lost 7 bases to trimming and J lost 4 bases; unmatched junction nucleotides: 5. Germline CDR1 reads SGHDN; CDR2 reads FVKESK. Supplemented by reference TRBV14 and TRBJ1-2, the full variable domain reads EAGVTQFPSHSVIEKGQTVTLRCDPISGHDNLYWYRRVMGKEIKFLLHFVKESKQDESGMPNNRFLAERTGGTYSTLKVQPAELEDSGVYFCASTITGGYGYTFGSGTRLTVV.

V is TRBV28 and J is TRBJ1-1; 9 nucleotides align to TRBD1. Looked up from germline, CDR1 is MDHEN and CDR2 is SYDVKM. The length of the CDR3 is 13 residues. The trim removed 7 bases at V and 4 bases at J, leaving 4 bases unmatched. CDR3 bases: TGTGCCAGCACACAGGACAGGGGCACTGAAGCTTTCTTT. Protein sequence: CASTQDRGTEAFF.

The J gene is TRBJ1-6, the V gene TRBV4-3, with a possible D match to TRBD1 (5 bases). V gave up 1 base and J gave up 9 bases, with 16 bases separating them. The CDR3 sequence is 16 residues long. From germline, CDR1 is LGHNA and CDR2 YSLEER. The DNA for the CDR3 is TGCGCCAGCAGCCAAGGTCGGGGGGGGTACGGTTCACCCCTCCACTTT. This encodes CASSQGRGGYGSPLHF.

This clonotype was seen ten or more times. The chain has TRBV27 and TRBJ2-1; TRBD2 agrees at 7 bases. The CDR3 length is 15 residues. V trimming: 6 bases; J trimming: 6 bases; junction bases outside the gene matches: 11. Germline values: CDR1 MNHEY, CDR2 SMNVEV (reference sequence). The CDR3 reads CASSPIRGESNEQFF. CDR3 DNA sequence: TGTGCCAGCAGCCCTATCCGGGGGGAGTCCAATGAGCAGTTCTTC.

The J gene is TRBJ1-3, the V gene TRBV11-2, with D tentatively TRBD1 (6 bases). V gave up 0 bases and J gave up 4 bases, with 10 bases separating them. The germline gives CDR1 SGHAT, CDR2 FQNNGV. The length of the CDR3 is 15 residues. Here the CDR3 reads CASSLEGAKGNTIYF. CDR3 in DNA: TGTGCCAGCAGCTTAGAGGGGGCGAAAGGAAACACCATATATTTT. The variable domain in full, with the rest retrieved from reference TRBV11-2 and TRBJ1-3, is EAGVAQSPRYKIIEKRQSVAFWCNPISGHATLYWYQQILGQGPKLLIQFQNNGVVDDSQLPKDRFSAERLKGVDSTLKIQPAKLEDSAVYLCASSLEGAKGNTIYFGEGSWLTVV.

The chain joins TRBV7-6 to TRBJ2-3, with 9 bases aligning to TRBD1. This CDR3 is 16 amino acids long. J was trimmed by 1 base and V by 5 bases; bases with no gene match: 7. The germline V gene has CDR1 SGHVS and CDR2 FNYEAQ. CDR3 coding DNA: TGTGCCAGCAGCCCGAAGGGACAGGGTCGCACAGATACGCAGTATTTT. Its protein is CASSPKGQGRTDTQYF.